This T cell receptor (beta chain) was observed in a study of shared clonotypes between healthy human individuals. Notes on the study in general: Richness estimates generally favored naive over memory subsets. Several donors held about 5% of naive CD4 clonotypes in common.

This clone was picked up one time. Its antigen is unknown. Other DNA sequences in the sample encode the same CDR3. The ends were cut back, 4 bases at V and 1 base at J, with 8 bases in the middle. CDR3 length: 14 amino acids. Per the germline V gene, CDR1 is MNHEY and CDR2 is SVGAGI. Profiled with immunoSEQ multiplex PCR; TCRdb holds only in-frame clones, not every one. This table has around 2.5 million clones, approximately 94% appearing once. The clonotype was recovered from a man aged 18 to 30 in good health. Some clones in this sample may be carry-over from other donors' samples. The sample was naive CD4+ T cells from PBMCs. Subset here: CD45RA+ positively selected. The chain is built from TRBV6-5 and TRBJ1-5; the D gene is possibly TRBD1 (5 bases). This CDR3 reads CASSSSGSNQPQHF. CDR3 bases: TGTGCCAGCAGTTCATCAGGGAGCAATCAGCCCCAGCATTTT.